The 27 T cell receptor beta chains in this list originate from one sample, sequenced in a study of blood T cell repertoires in COVID-19 (dated by TCRdb to the early 2020s). The method behind the library was the immunoSEQ multiplex PCR assay. TCRdb re-hosts the immuneACCESS table, in-frame sequences only. Its copies lack some clones; in the studies checked, an unresolved V gene accounts for under half of them, and the cause for the rest is not known. Counted in this sample were hundreds of thousands of clones; around 91% of them appeared once. Clones ranked in the top ten supply roughly 16% of the sample. Sequencing was done on a sample of PBMCs or T cells enriched from blood (not recorded which). Receptors originate from a man aged 30-40 years who had been exposed to COVID-19.

This clone was seen a single time. V gene TRBV6-1 combines with J gene TRBJ2-5, with a tentative D call TRBD2 (5 bases). CDR3 length equals 15 residues. The V gene's germline CDR1 is MNHNS and CDR2 SASEGT. Trimming cost V 2 bases and J 7 bases, with 17 bases left between them. The DNA for the CDR3 is TGTGCCAGCAGTGAACAAGGACTCGCCCGGGGGACCCAGTACTTC. Amino acids: CASSEQGLARGTQYF.

The V and J genes are TRBV12-2 and TRBJ2-3; the D call of TRBD2 is as the table states it, not checked on the DNA. TRBV12-2 is reported as a pseudogene. The CDR3 length is 16 residues. For the CDR3, the DNA is TGTGCAAGTCGCTTCAGCCTTAGCGGGTACACAGATACGCAGTATTTT. It encodes CASRFSLSGYTDTQYF.

The count of this clone is one. The rearrangement joins TRBV4-3 to TRBJ1-2; D ambiguous. This CDR3 region has 16 residues. Between the trimmed V and J ends, which lost 0 bases and 4 bases, there was a span of 15 bases. Germline V lookup: CDR1 LGHNA, CDR2 YSLEER. The CDR3 nucleotides read TGCGCCAGCAGCCAAGATTTGGAAGGAGGGCTCTATGGCTACACCTTC. Residues: CASSQDLEGGLYGYTF.

The chain uses TRBV5-1 and TRBJ2-7; 11 bases agree with TRBD2. This CDR3 has 15 residues. Germline lookup yields CDR1 SGHRS and CDR2 YFSETQ. V trimming: 4 bases; J trimming: 2 bases; junction bases outside the gene matches: 5. CDR3 in DNA: TGCGCCAGCAGCATTATAGCGGGGGGGCCCTACGAGCAGTACTTC. It is translated as CASSIIAGGPYEQYF.

The V and J genes are TRBV2 and TRBJ1-1; TRBD1 might be the D (5 bases). CDR1 and CDR2 from the germline V gene are SNHLY and FYNNEI. CDR3 size: 16 residues. The germline V and J ends were trimmed by 7 bases and 3 bases, with 21 bases remaining between them. The DNA for the CDR3 is TGTGCCAGCATTCTTAACCAGGGAATTCGGGACACTGAAGCTTTCTTT. Residues: CASILNQGIRDTEAFF.

The chain joins TRBV5-1 to TRBJ1-3; TRBD1 matches at 9 bases. The CDR3 covers 16 residues. Trimming took 0 bases from V and 2 from J; bases not matched to a gene: 3. Germline V gives CDR1 SGHRS, CDR2 YFSETQ. This CDR3 is CASSLADRGTGNTIYF. CDR3 in DNA: TGCGCCAGCAGCTTGGCGGACAGGGGAACTGGAAACACCATATATTTT.

CDR3 protein: CASSPWTGGTEAFF. The CDR3 nucleotides read TGTGCCAGCAGCCCTTGGACAGGCGGGACTGAAGCTTTCTTT. V gene TRBV7-2 combines with J gene TRBJ1-1, with 7 bases lining up with TRBD1. The germline gives CDR1 SGHTA, CDR2 FQGNSA. The J segment lost 5 bases and the V segment lost 5 bases, leaving 8 bases of the junction unmatched. The CDR3 has 14 amino acids.

The gene calls are TRBV6-5 and TRBJ2-1; 7 bases are shared with TRBD1. The CDR3 sequence is 16 residues long. CDR1 is MNHEY, CDR2 SVGAGI, per germline. Trimming at V came to 4 bases and at J to 7 bases, leaving 13 bases not matched to a gene. The CDR3 spells CASSSQQGYMRNEQFF. The CDR3 DNA reads TGTGCCAGCAGTTCACAACAGGGGTATATGAGAAATGAGCAGTTCTTC.

V is TRBV6-2 or TRBV6-3 and J is TRBJ2-5; D is perhaps TRBD2 (6 bases). Between the trimmed V and J ends, which lost 2 bases and 5 bases, there was a span of 9 bases. Germline lookup yields CDR1 MNHEY and CDR2 SVGEGT. The CDR3 contains 13 residues. The DNA of the CDR3 is TGTGCCAGCAGTTACCCCGGGAGCGAGACCCAGTACTTC. Encoded protein: CASSYPGSETQYF.

J is TRBJ2-7 and V is TRBV15; 7 bases fit TRBD1. Germline assignment: CDR1 LNHNV and CDR2 YYDKDF (reference sequence). V lost 5 bases to trimming and J lost 2 bases; unmatched junction nucleotides: 6. The CDR3 has 14 residues. The CDR3 spells CATSARQGPYEQYF. The DNA for the CDR3 is TGTGCCACCAGCGCTCGACAGGGTCCCTACGAGCAGTACTTC.

The sample holds one count of this clone. V and J are TRBV29-1 and TRBJ1-1; D is uncertain. The germline gives CDR1 SQVTM, CDR2 ANQGSEA. Trimming removed 2 bases at V and 0 bases at J, with 7 bases between. CDR3 length equals 13 residues. For the CDR3, the DNA is TGCAGCGTTGAACGCAGGATGAACACTGAAGCTTTCTTT. Translation: CSVERRMNTEAFF.

The gene calls are TRBV5-4 and TRBJ2-2, with 10 bases fitting TRBD2. The V and J ends lost 0 bases and 4 bases, in that order; junction bases with no gene match: 0. CDR1 is SGHNT, CDR2 YYREEE, per germline (reference sequence). This CDR3 is 15 amino acids long. This chain's CDR3 is CASSLERGGTGELFF. CDR3 nucleotides: TGTGCCAGCAGCTTGGAGCGGGGGGGCACCGGGGAGCTGTTTTTT.

The rearrangement joins TRBV3-1 (or the pseudogene TRBV3-2) to TRBJ1-5, with TRBD1 as a possible D gene (5 bases). Germline V lookup: CDR1 LGHDT, CDR2 YNNKEL (reference sequence). Trimming removed 0 bases at V and 6 bases at J, with 12 bases between. The CDR3 is made up of 15 amino acids. The CDR3 DNA follows: TGTGCCAGCAGCCAAGATCCGGCAGGGCCTCAGCCCCAGCATTTT. Translating gives CASSQDPAGPQPQHF.

CDR3 residues: CASSLWVGAETQYF. CDR3 sequence (DNA): TGTGCCAGCAGTTTATGGGTGGGGGCAGAGACCCAGTACTTC. J is TRBJ2-5 and V is TRBV27, with a tentative D call TRBD1 (6 bases). This CDR3 is 14 amino acids long. In germline, CDR1 is MNHEY, CDR2 SMNVEV (reference sequence). The V end lost 1 base, the J end lost 4 bases, and 10 bases lay between the germline ends.

This clone was seen more than once but under ten times. This rearrangement joins TRBV7-9 to TRBJ1-6; 8 bases line up with TRBD1. The CDR3 spans 14 residues. In germline, CDR1 is SEHNR, CDR2 FQNEAQ (reference sequence). Unmatched junction bases numbered 0, after V lost 1 base and J lost 7 bases. CDR3 bases: TGTGCCAGCAGCTTAGGGGACAGGAATTCACCCCTCCACTTT. Its protein product is CASSLGDRNSPLHF.

This chain connects TRBV7-2 to TRBJ2-5; TRBD1 aligns across 8 bases. The CDR3 contains 13 residues. The germline gives CDR1 SGHTA, CDR2 FQGNSA. Losses at the gene ends were 7 bases for V and 5 bases for J; bases not matched to a gene: 6. CDR3 sequence reads: CASIRGLDETQYF. In nucleotides, the CDR3 is TGTGCCAGCATCAGGGGGCTCGATGAGACCCAGTACTTC.

Comment on this clone: Other DNA variants within this sample encode the same CDR3. The chain uses TRBV9 and TRBJ2-1; TRBD2 is a possible D gene (6 bases). Germline-derived CDR1 and CDR2 are SGDLS and YYNGEE. The CDR3 runs to 16 residues. Trimming took 0 bases from V and 1 from J, leaving 11 bases between them. CDR3 region: CASSVVGGGSYNEQFF. The CDR3 DNA sequence: TGTGCCAGCAGCGTAGTAGGTGGAGGGTCCTACAATGAGCAGTTCTTC.

The chain carries TRBV10-2 and TRBJ2-5, with D possibly matching TRBD2 (5 bases). In germline, CDR1 is WSHSY, CDR2 SAAADI. CDR3 length: 14 amino acids. Trimming took off 3 bases at V and 2 bases at J, with 10 bases between the two ends. The CDR3 here is CASSDPGYQETQYF. The DNA for the CDR3 is TGCGCCAGCAGTGATCCGGGGTATCAAGAGACCCAGTACTTC.

This chain links TRBV30 with TRBJ1-2; 8 bases map to TRBD1. CDR1 and CDR2 (germline): GTSNPN, SVGIG (reference sequence). Losses at the gene ends were 4 bases for V and 4 bases for J; bases not matched to a gene: 5. This CDR3 comprises 13 residues. The CDR3 DNA reads as TGTGCCTGGACGTCCACAGGGGGCTATGGCTACACCTTC. Residues: CAWTSTGGYGYTF.

The chain recombines TRBV24-1 with TRBJ2-3, with D possibly TRBD1 on 5 matching bases. CDR1 and CDR2 from the germline V gene are KGHDR and SFDVKD. Deletions cut 4 bases from V and 5 bases from J, with 9 bases between. The CDR3 is 13 residues long. The CDR3 region is CATSDRAGDTQYF. DNA for the CDR3: TGTGCCACCAGTGACAGGGCCGGAGATACGCAGTATTTT.

This CDR3 reads CASRTWTGGNYGYTF. The CDR3 nucleotides are TGTGCCAGCAGAACCTGGACCGGGGGGAACTATGGCTACACCTTC. The rearrangement joins TRBV2 to TRBJ1-2, with D perhaps matching TRBD1 (5 bases). There are 15 residues in the CDR3. Trimming took 6 bases from V and 2 from J, leaving 16 bases between them. Germline CDR1 is SNHLY and CDR2 is FYNNEI.

The rearrangement joins TRBV7-8 to TRBJ2-5; D not certain. The V gene lost 2 bases and the J gene lost 9 bases, with 4 bases spanning the gap. This CDR3 has 10 residues. Per the germline V gene, CDR1 is SGHVS and CDR2 is FQNEAQ. CDR3 in DNA: TGTGCCAGCAGCTTAACGGCCCAGTACTTC. It specifies CASSLTAQYF.

This chain connects TRBV5-6 to TRBJ2-1; 12 bases are shared with TRBD2. The germline CDR1 and CDR2 sequences are SGHDT and YYEEEE. The CDR3 totals 16 residues. V was clipped by 4 bases and J by 8 bases; unmatched bases: 10. The CDR3 loop is CASSRRLAGGRDEQFF. The CDR3, as DNA: TGTGCCAGCAGCCGTCGGCTAGCGGGGGGGCGAGATGAGCAGTTCTTC.

This chain connects TRBV5-1 to TRBJ1-1, with D perhaps matching TRBD1 (5 bases). The CDR3 loop spans 16 amino acids. V shed 1 base and J shed 7 bases, with 20 bases lying between them. The germline gives CDR1 SGHRS, CDR2 YFSETQ. The CDR3 loop reads CASSLTIFSGDNEAFF. DNA for the CDR3: TGCGCCAGCAGCTTGACTATATTTTCGGGGGATAATGAAGCTTTCTTT.

Here the CDR3 reads CASSAYSGGFSYEQYF. CDR3 sequence (DNA): TGTGCCAGCAGTGCCTATAGCGGGGGGTTCTCCTACGAGCAGTACTTC. The rearrangement links TRBV2 to TRBJ2-7, with 10 bases fitting TRBD2. The junction had 6 bases not matched to a gene; V was cut back by 4 bases and J by 0 bases. There are 16 residues in the CDR3. Germline CDR1 reads SNHLY; CDR2 reads FYNNEI.

A few counts support this clone. The chain is built from TRBV19 and TRBJ1-1; D unclear. From germline, CDR1 is LNHDA and CDR2 SQIVND (reference sequence). The CDR3 length is 14 residues. Deletions cut 6 bases from V and 11 bases from J, with 22 bases between. CDR3 amino acids: CASSQSRGIRAAFF. The CDR3 nucleotides are TGTGCCAGTAGCCAAAGTAGAGGCATCAGAGCCGCTTTCTTT.

The V call is TRBV2, the J call TRBJ1-2; D not resolved. CDR1 is SNHLY, CDR2 FYNNEI, per germline. V lost 8 bases to trimming and J lost 4 bases, with 14 bases between them. The CDR3 covers 13 residues. CDR3 sequence reads: CASCGVALYGYTF. CDR3 DNA: TGTGCCAGCTGCGGTGTGGCTCTCTATGGCTACACCTTC.